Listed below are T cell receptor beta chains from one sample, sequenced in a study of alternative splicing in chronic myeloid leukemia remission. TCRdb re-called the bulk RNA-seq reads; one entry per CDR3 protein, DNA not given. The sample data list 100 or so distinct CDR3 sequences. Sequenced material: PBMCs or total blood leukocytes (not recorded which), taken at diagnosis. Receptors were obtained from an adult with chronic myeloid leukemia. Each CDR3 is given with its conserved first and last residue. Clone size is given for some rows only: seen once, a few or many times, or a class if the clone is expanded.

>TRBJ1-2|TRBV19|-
CASTPGGNYGYTF
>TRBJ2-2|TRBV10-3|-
CAISLTSGGNTGELFF
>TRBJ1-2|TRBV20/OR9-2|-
CSARGGDRVYTF
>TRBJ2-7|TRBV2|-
CASIRDGGSVEQYF
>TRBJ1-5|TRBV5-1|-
CASSLGRGNNQPQHF
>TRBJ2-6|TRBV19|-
CASKRTAFSGANVLTF
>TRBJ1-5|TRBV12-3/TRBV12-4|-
CASSLGPANQPQHF
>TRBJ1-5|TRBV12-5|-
CASGDPGPNQPQHF
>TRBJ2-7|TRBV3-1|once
CASSQTSGPSYEQYF
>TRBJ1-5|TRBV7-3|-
CASRPGTESNQPQHF
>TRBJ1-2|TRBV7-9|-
CASLGALNYGYTF
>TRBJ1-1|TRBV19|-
CASSIGPGGTEAFF
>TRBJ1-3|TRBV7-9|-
CASSSQDNTIYF
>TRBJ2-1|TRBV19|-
CASLGSRYNEQFF
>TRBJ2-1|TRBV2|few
CAGEDGTSNEQFF
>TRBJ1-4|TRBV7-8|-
CASRPLEGTDEKLFF
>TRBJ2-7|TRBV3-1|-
CASSPSGGRDHEQYF
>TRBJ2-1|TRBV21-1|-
CASSNRDEVYNEQFF
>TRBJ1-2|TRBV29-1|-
CSVKRMTGGYGYTF
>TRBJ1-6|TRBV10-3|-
CAISEIREGSPLHF
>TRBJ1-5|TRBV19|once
CASSIRGGQPQHF
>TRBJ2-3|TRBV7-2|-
CASSLGPSTDTQYF
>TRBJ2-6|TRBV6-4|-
CASSERGGSGANVLTF
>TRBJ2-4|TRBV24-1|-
CATSPPAATYIQYF
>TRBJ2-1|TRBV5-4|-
CASSENPGARFF
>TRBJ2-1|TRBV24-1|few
CATSDVGLAAREQFF
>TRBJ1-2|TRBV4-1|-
CASSRAEWDRSYGYTF
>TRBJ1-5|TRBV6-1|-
CASSDKGQPVNQPQHF
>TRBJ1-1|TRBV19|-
CASTSERQANFEAFF
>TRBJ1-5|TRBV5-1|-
CASSPSRGQPQHF